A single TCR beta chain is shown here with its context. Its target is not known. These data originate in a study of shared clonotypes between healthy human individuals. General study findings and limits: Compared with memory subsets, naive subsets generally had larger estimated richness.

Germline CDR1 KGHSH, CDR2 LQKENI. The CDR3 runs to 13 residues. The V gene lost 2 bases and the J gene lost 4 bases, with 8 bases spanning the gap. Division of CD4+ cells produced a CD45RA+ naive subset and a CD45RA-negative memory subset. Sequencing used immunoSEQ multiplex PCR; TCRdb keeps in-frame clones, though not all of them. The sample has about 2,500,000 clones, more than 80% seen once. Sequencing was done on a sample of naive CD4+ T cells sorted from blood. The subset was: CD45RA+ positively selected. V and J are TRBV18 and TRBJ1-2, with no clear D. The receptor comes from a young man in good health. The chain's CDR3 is CASSPTKGYGYTF. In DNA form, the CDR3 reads TGTGCCAGCTCACCAACAAAGGGCTATGGCTACACCTTC.